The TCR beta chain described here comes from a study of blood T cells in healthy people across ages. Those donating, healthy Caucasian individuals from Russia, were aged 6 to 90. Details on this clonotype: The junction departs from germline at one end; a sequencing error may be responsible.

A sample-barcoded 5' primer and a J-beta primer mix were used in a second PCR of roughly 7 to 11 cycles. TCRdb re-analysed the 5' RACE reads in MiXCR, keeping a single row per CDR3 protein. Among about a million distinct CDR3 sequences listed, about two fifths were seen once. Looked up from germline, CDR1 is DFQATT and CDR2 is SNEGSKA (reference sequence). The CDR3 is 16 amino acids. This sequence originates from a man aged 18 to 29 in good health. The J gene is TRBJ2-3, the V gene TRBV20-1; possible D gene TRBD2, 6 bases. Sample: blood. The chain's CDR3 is CSASLRFGGSTDTRYF. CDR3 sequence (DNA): TGCAGTGCTAGCTTGAGGTTCGGGGGAAGCACAGATACGCGGTATTTT.